This T cell receptor beta chain is drawn from a study of T cells in Graves' hyperthyroidism and ophthalmopathy. This clonotype was observed a handful of times. Trimming pared 6 bases from V and 5 bases from J, leaving 19 bases between. CDR3 length: 15 amino acids. Authors of the study amplified TCR beta CDR3 regions from RNA transcripts. During a first-round RT-PCR of the TCR CDR3, the HTBI primer set was used. TCRdb processed the multiplex PCR reads anew with MiXCR; each CDR3 protein has one entry. This table has about 520,000 distinct CDR3 sequences, 24% appearing once. The gene calls are TRBV12-3 or TRBV12-4 and TRBJ2-5, with D maybe TRBD2 (6 bases). The TCR comes from a woman in her 30s with Graves' ophthalmopathy. The sample comprised blood. DNA of the CDR3: TGTGCCAGCAGGTTATCCGGCGGGAAAAGGGAGACCCAGTACTTC. Amino acids: CASRLSGGKRETQYF.